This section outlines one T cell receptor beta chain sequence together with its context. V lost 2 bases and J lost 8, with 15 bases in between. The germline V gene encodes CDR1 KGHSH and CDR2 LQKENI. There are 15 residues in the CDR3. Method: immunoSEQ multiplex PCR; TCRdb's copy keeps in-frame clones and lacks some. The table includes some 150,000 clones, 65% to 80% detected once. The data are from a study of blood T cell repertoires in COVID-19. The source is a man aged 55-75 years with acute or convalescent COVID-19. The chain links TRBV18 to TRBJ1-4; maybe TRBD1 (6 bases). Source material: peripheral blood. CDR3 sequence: CASSPEAGAREKLFF. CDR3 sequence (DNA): TGTGCCAGCTCACCAGAAGCGGGGGCAAGGGAAAAACTGTTTTTT.